This TCR beta chain was found in a study of graft-versus-host responses after intestinal transplantation. The assay was immunoSEQ multiplex PCR, and TCRdb's table has in-frame clones only and misses some. The sample consists of under 20,000 clones, roughly 94% of them appearing once. About this clone itself: Its specificity is unknown.

Per the germline V gene, CDR1 is MNHEY and CDR2 is SMNVEV (reference sequence). With 3 bases removed from V and 4 bases from J, the gap between germline ends came to 13 bases. The CDR3 consists of 14 residues. Overall study findings and caveats: Maximum circulating GvH clone levels tracked with early post-transplant HvG decreases. High graft-versus-host to host-versus-graft clonal ratios were found in allografts of patients who had graft-donor T cell macrochimerism.

The J gene is TRBJ2-7, the V gene TRBV27; weak D call: TRBD2 (6 bases). The receptor was isolated from a human patient who received an intestinal transplant, so some T cells may come from the graft donor. Specimen: PBMCs, collected 23 days after intestinal transplant. Here the CDR3 reads CASSFGREMYEQYF. DNA of the CDR3: TGTGCCAGCAGTTTTGGACGGGAGATGTACGAGCAGTACTTC.